This entry describes one T cell receptor (beta chain). Its antigen remains unidentified. This entry belongs to a study of cytomegalovirus exposure and HLA in healthy donors. Study results and limitations: A later analysis linked a missense variant in DCLRE1C to the trimming of TCR beta V and J genes. Evidence from a later analysis indicated that most CMV-associated TCR beta chains looked HLA-restricted. Most subjects' HLA-A and HLA-B alleles were reportedly predicted from TCR beta sequences.

PCR used 60 Vbeta primers and 13 Jbeta primers. Assay: immunoSEQ multiplex PCR; the TCRdb copy retains only in-frame clones and omits some. This table holds some 120,000 clones, roughly three quarters found once. This clonotype originated in a man between 25 and 39 years old in good health and CMV-seropositive. The sample taken for sequencing was PBMCs.

This CDR3 reads CASSLSGDRVNTEAFF. DNA of the CDR3: TGTGCCAGCAGTTTATCCGGGGACAGGGTGAACACTGAAGCTTTCTTT. This chain joins TRBV28 and TRBJ1-1; 9 bases are a match to TRBD1. The CDR3 contains 16 residues. The germline V gene has CDR1 MDHEN and CDR2 SYDVKM. Trimming removed 1 base from V and 0 bases from J; junction bases left unmatched: 3.